Shown below are 2 T cell receptor beta chains from a single sample sequenced in a study of T cells after yellow fever vaccination. TCRdb reprocessed the 5' RACE reads with MiXCR, giving one entry per CDR3 protein. The sample has roughly 190,000 distinct CDR3 sequences; roughly 11% are singletons. The specimen comprised CD8+ T cells sorted from PBMCs, sampled 15 days after the yellow fever booster vaccination. Receptors were obtained from a man younger than 35 who received the YFV17D yellow fever vaccine.

This clonotype has more than one count but fewer than ten. The chain has TRBV10-2 and TRBJ2-3; no definite D call. The CDR3 covers 14 residues. V gave up 3 bases and J gave up 0 bases, with 7 bases separating them. Per germline, CDR1 WSHSY and CDR2 SAAADI. The CDR3 sequence is CASSEHPSTDTQYF. The CDR3 DNA sequence: TGCGCCAGCAGTGAACATCCTAGCACAGATACGCAGTATTTT.

V is TRBV29-1 and J is TRBJ2-7; 11 positions agree with TRBD2. The CDR3 runs 14 residues. V lost 4 bases to trimming and J lost 2 bases; unmatched junction nucleotides: 4. CDR1 SQVTM and CDR2 ANQGSEA come from the germline V gene. In nucleotides, the CDR3 is TGCAGCGTTGCCGGGACTAGCGGTACCTACGAGCAGTACTTC. Residues: CSVAGTSGTYEQYF.